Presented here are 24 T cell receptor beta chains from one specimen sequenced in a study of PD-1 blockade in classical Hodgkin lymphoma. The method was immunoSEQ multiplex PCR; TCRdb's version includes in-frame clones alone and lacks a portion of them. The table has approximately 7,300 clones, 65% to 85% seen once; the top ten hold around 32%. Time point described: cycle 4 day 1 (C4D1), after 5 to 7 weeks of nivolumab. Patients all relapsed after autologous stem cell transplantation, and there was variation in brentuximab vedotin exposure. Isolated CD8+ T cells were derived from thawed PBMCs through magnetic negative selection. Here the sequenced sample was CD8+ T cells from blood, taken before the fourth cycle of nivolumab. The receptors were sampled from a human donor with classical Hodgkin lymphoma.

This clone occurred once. CDR3 coding DNA: TGTGCCAGCAGGCCCGGGACAGCTAGTATCTGGGAGCAGTACTTC. Translating gives CASRPGTASIWEQYF. The V and J genes are TRBV28 and TRBJ2-7; 7 bases match TRBD1. CDR1 is MDHEN, CDR2 SYDVKM, per germline. The V segment lost 6 bases and the J segment 7 bases; nucleotides outside the gene matches: 15. The CDR3 totals 15 residues.

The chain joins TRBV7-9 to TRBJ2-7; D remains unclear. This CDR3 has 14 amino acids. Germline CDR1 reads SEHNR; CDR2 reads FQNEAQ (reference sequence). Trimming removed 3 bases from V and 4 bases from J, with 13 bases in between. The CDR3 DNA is TGTGCCAGCAGCTTCTCGGATAGATCGTACGAGCAGTACTTC. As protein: CASSFSDRSYEQYF.

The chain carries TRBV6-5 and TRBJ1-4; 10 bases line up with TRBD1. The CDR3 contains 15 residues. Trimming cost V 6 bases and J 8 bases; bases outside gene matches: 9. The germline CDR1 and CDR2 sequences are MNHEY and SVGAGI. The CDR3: CASRNWTGGGEKLFF. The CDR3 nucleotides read TGTGCCAGCAGGAATTGGACAGGGGGAGGCGAAAAACTGTTTTTT.

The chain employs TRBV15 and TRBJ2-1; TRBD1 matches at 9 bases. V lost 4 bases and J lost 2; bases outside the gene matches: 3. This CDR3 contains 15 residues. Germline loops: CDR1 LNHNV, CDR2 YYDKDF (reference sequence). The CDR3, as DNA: TGTGCCACCAGCAACCGGGACAGGGCCTACAATGAGCAGTTCTTC. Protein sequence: CATSNRDRAYNEQFF.

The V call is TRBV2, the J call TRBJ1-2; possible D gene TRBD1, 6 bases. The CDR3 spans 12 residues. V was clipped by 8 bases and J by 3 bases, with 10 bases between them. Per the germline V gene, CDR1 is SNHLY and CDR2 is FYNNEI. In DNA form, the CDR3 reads TGTGCCAGCGGGGGGGGCGACTATGGCTACACCTTC. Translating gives CASGGGDYGYTF.

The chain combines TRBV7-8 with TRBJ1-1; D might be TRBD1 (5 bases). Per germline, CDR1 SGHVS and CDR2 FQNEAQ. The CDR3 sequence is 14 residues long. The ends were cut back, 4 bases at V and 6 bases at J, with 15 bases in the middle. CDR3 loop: CASSSKAGLAEAFF. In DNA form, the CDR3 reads TGTGCCAGCAGCTCTAAGGCGGGGCTGGCTGAAGCTTTCTTT.

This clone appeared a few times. The DNA for the CDR3 is TGTGCCAGCAGTTACACGAGCGGTGGGGGCTACGAGCAGTACTTC. Amino acid sequence: CASSYTSGGGYEQYF. The chain links TRBV6-6 to TRBJ2-7; D may match TRBD1 or TRBD2 (5 bases each). CDR1 MNHNY and CDR2 SVGAGI come from the germline V gene (reference sequence). The V gene lost 2 bases and the J gene lost 3 bases, with 14 bases spanning the gap. The CDR3 contains 15 residues.

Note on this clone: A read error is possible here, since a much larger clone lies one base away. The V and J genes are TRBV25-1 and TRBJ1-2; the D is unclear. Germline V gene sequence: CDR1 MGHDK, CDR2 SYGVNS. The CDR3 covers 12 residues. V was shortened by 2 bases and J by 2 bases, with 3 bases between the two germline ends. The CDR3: CASSEGNYGYTF. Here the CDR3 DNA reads TGTGCCAGCAGTGAAGGGAACTATGGCTACACCTTC.

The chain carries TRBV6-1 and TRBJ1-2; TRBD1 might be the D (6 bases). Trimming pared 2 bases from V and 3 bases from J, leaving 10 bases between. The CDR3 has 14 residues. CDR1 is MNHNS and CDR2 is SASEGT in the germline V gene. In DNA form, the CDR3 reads TGTGCCAGCAGTGAAAGGACAGTCTACTATGGCTACACCTTC. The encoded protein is CASSERTVYYGYTF.

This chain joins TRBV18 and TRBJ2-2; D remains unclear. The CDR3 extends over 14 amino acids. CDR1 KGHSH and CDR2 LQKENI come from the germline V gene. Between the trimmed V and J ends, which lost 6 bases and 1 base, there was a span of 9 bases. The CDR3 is CASSSPMNTGELFF. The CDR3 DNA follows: TGTGCCAGCTCGTCCCCGATGAACACCGGGGAGCTGTTTTTT.

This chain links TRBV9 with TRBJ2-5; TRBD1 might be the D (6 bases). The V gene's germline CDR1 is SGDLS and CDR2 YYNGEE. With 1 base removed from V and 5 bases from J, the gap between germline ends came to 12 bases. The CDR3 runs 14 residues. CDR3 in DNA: TGTGCCAGCAGCGTATGGGGGCTCGGGGAGACCCAGTACTTC. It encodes CASSVWGLGETQYF.

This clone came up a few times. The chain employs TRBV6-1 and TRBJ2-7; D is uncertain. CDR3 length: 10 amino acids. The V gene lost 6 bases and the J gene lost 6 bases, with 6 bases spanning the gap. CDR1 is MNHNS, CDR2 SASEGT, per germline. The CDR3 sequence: CASSWGEQYF. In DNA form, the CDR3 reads TGTGCCAGCAGCTGGGGCGAGCAGTACTTC.

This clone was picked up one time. The DNA of the CDR3 is TGTGCCAGCAGCTTGGCGGGGTGGGCGGGATCACGAAATGAGCAGTTCTTC. Encoded protein: CASSLAGWAGSRNEQFF. V gene TRBV5-6 combines with J gene TRBJ2-1, with D perhaps TRBD2 (6 bases). Germline V gene lookup returns CDR1 SGHDT and CDR2 YYEEEE. The V end was cut by 0 bases, the J end by 7 bases, with 20 bases between. The CDR3 covers 17 residues.

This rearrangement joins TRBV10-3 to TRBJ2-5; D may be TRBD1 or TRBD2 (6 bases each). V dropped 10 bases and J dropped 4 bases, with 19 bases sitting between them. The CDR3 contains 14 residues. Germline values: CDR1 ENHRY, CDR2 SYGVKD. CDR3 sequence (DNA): TGTGCCACCAAAGCAGATGGGGGGCGAGAGACCCAGTACTTC. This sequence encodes CATKADGGRETQYF.

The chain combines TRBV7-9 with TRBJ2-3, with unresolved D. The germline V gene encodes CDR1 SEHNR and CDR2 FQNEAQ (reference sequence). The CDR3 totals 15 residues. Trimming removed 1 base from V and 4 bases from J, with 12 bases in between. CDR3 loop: CASSLGALAADTQYF. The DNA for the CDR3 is TGTGCCAGCAGCTTAGGGGCCCTCGCGGCAGATACGCAGTATTTT.

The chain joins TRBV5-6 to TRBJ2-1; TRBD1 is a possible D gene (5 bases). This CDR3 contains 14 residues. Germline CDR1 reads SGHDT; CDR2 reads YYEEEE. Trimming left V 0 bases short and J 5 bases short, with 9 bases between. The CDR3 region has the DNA TGTGCCAGCAGCTTGGGGGGCAGGAACAATGAGCAGTTCTTC. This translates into CASSLGGRNNEQFF.

This CDR3 reads CASSSDGGPYEQYF. CDR3 DNA: TGTGCCAGCAGCTCTGACGGGGGCCCCTACGAGCAGTACTTC. The chain employs TRBV7-8 and TRBJ2-7, with D possibly called TRBD1 or TRBD2 (6 bases each). Trimming shortened V by 4 bases and J by 2 bases, and 12 bases separated the two germline ends. From germline, CDR1 is SGHVS and CDR2 FQNEAQ. The CDR3 covers 14 residues.

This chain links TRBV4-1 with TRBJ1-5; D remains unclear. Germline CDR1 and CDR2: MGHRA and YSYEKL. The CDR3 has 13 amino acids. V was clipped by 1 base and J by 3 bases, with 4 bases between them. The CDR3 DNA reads TGCGCCAGCAGCCAAGCCTCCAATCAGCCCCAGCATTTT. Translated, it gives CASSQASNQPQHF.

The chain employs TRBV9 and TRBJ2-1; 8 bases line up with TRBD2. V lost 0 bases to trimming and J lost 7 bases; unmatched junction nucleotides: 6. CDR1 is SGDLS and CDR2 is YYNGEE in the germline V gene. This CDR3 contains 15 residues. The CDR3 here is CASSVAGGPRNEQFF. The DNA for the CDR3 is TGTGCCAGCAGCGTAGCGGGGGGGCCTCGAAATGAGCAGTTCTTC.

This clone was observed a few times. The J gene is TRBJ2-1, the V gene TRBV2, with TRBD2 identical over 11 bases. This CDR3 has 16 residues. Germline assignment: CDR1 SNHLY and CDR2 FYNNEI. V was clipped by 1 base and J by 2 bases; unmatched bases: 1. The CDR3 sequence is CASSEVAGGPYNEQFF. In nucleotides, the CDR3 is TGTGCCAGCAGTGAAGTAGCGGGGGGGCCCTACAATGAGCAGTTCTTC.

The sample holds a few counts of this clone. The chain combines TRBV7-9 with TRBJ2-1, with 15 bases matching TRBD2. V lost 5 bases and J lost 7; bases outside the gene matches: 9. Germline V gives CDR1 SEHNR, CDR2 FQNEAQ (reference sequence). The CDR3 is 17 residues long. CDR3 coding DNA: TGTGCCAGCAGCGACCCTGGGACTAGCGGGAGGCGGAATGAGCAGTTCTTC. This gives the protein CASSDPGTSGRRNEQFF.

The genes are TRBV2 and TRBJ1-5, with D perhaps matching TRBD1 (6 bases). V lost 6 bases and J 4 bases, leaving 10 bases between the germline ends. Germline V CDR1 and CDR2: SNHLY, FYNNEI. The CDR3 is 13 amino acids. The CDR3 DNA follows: TGTGCCAGCAGGGACAGCGAAAATCAGCCCCAGCATTTT. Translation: CASRDSENQPQHF.

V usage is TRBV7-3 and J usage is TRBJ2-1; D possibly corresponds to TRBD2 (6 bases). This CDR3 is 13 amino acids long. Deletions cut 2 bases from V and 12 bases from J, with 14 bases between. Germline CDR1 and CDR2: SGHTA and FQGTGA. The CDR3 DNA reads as TGTGCCAGCAGCTTAGGTACGGGGGATGGGCAGTTCTTC. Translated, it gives CASSLGTGDGQFF.

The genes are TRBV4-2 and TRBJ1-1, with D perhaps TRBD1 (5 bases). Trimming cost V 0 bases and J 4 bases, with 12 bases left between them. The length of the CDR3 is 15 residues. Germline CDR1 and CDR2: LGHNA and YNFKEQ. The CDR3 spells CASSQEGRDPTEAFF. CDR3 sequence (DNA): TGTGCCAGCAGCCAAGAGGGCAGGGATCCCACTGAAGCTTTCTTT.